A single sample is the source of the 18 T cell receptor beta chains below, sequenced in a study of shared clonotypes between healthy human individuals. The protocol was immunoSEQ multiplex PCR, while the TCRdb copy is restricted to in-frame clones and leaves out a portion. Among about 2.4 million clones listed, roughly nine tenths were seen once. The sequencing input was naive CD4+ T cells sorted from blood. The subset here: CD45RA+ positively selected. Receptors originate from a man between 18 and 35 years old in good health.

The gene calls are TRBV28 and TRBJ1-5, with a possible D match to TRBD1 (5 bases). The V and J ends lost 6 bases and 3 bases respectively, with 12 bases between them. Germline CDR1 is MDHEN and CDR2 is SYDVKM. The CDR3 runs 14 residues. CDR3 bases: TGTGCCAGCAGCCCCGCAGGGTCCAATCAGCCCCAGCATTTT. This gives the protein CASSPAGSNQPQHF.

V is TRBV15 and J is TRBJ2-7, with TRBD2 identical over 8 bases. Trimming cost V 2 bases and J 3 bases; bases outside gene matches: 6. This CDR3 contains 15 residues. The germline V gene has CDR1 LNHNV and CDR2 YYDKDF (reference sequence). The CDR3 bases are TGTGCCACCAGCAGACCGGGACTAGAGGTCTACGAGCAGTACTTC. Protein sequence: CATSRPGLEVYEQYF.

The V call is TRBV19, the J call TRBJ2-7, with TRBD2 as a possible D gene (5 bases). V was clipped by 5 bases and J by 5 bases, with 19 bases between them. The CDR3 spans 15 residues. In germline, CDR1 is LNHDA, CDR2 SQIVND (reference sequence). This CDR3 reads CASSLRRASGNEQYF. For the CDR3, the DNA is TGTGCCAGTAGTTTAAGGCGGGCTAGTGGGAACGAGCAGTACTTC. Full variable domain (outside the CDR3, taken from reference TRBV19 and TRBJ2-7): DGGITQSPKYLFRKEGQNVTLSCEQNLNHDAMYWYRQDPGQGLRLIYYSQIVNDFQKGDIAEGYSVSREKKESFPLTVTSAQKNPTAFYLCASSLRRASGNEQYFGPGTRLTVT.

Note on this clone: The sample has other DNA sequences that encode this CDR3 too. CDR3 nucleotide sequence: TGTGCCAGCAGCCGGCAGGGATCTGGAAACACCATATATTTT. It translates to CASSRQGSGNTIYF. The chain is built from TRBV6-5 and TRBJ1-3; D perhaps matches TRBD1 (5 bases). Germline loops: CDR1 MNHEY, CDR2 SVGAGI. Trimming shortened V by 6 bases and J by 1 base, and 10 bases separated the two germline ends. The CDR3 has 14 residues.

V is TRBV6-1 and J is TRBJ1-5; 9 bases align to TRBD1. With V trimmed by 9 bases and J by 1 base, 7 bases remained unmatched. This CDR3 has 15 residues. Germline CDR1 MNHNS, CDR2 SASEGT. The CDR3 DNA follows: TGTGCCAGTTTCGACAGGGGGATAAGCAATCAGCCCCAGCATTTT. Residues: CASFDRGISNQPQHF.

This clone was seen a single time. This sequence joins TRBV7-2 and TRBJ2-4; 9 bases are a match to TRBD2. Germline trimming cut 2 bases from V and 6 bases from J; bases unmatched to any gene: 2. Germline V lookup: CDR1 SGHTA, CDR2 FQGNSA. This CDR3 comprises 14 residues. CDR3 sequence reads: CASSLTTSGNIQYF. CDR3 DNA sequence: TGTGCCAGCAGCTTAACGACTAGCGGAAACATTCAGTACTTC.

The gene calls are TRBV4-1 and TRBJ2-7, with unresolved D. The CDR3 runs to 15 residues. Germline assignment: CDR1 MGHRA and CDR2 YSYEKL. The V gene lost 0 bases and the J gene lost 3 bases, with 12 bases spanning the gap. CDR3 in DNA: TGCGCCAGCAGCCAAGATGGCGCTCTTCTCTACGAGCAGTACTTC. Translated: CASSQDGALLYEQYF.

This clone occurred a few times. The same CDR3 can be traced to other DNA sequences in this sample. The chain joins TRBV28 to TRBJ2-7, with a tentative D call TRBD1 (6 bases). The ends were cut back, 3 bases at V and 1 base at J, with 10 bases in the middle. The germline CDR1 and CDR2 sequences are MDHEN and SYDVKM. The CDR3 loop spans 14 amino acids. CDR3 sequence (DNA): TGTGCCAGCAGTTTCAGGGGCGCTTCCTACGAGCAGTACTTC. This translates into CASSFRGASYEQYF.

This clone has just one count. V usage is TRBV7-3 and J usage is TRBJ2-3, with unresolved D. Germline V CDR1 and CDR2: SGHTA, FQGTGA. This CDR3 has 13 amino acids. Trimming stripped 5 bases from V and 6 bases from J, with 12 bases between. DNA for the CDR3: TGTGCCAGCAGCCGAACACGGGCCGATACGCAGTATTTT. The encoded protein is CASSRTRADTQYF.

Note on this clone: At the DNA level, this CDR3 is encoded by other sequences in the same sample as well. The chain couples TRBV9 to TRBJ1-6; D call uncertain. Per germline, CDR1 SGDLS and CDR2 YYNGEE. V was cut by 0 bases and J by 0 bases, with 7 bases left in between. The CDR3 length is 16 residues. This CDR3 reads CASSVGSSSYNSPLHF. The CDR3 DNA reads as TGTGCCAGCAGCGTAGGATCGAGCTCCTATAATTCACCCCTCCACTTT.

This chain uses TRBV4-1 with TRBJ2-1; 11 bases fit TRBD1. V dropped 1 base and J dropped 6; count of bases not matched to a gene: 2. Germline-derived CDR1 and CDR2 are MGHRA and YSYEKL. This CDR3 comprises 15 residues. CDR3 protein: CASSQGGQGVNEQFF. CDR3 DNA sequence: TGCGCCAGCAGCCAAGGGGGACAGGGGGTCAATGAGCAGTTCTTC.

The rearrangement joins TRBV28 to TRBJ2-6; D may correspond to TRBD1 or TRBD2 (5 bases each). This CDR3 region has 17 residues. Between the trimmed V and J ends, which lost 6 bases and 0 bases, there was a span of 15 bases. CDR1 MDHEN and CDR2 SYDVKM come from the germline V gene. The CDR3 coding sequence is TGTGCCAGCAGCCTAATGGGACCGAACTCTGGGGCCAACGTCCTGACTTTC. Its protein is CASSLMGPNSGANVLTF.

The V gene is TRBV25-1, the J gene TRBJ2-7; tentatively, D is TRBD1 or TRBD2 (5 bases each). Trimming removed 6 bases at V and 3 bases at J, with 15 bases between. The CDR3 runs to 14 residues. In germline, CDR1 is MGHDK, CDR2 SYGVNS. The CDR3 is CASRTGGSLYEQYF. The CDR3 DNA sequence: TGTGCCAGCAGAACTGGGGGAAGCCTCTACGAGCAGTACTTC.

The chain has TRBV5-4 and TRBJ1-1; TRBD1 agrees at 10 bases. The CDR3 covers 15 residues. Looked up from germline, CDR1 is SGHNT and CDR2 is YYREEE (reference sequence). V was pared by 3 bases and J by 5 bases, with 7 bases of the junction left unmatched. The DNA for the CDR3 is TGTGCCAGCAGCTACACGACAGGGGGCGAAACTGAAGCTTTCTTT. Translating gives CASSYTTGGETEAFF.

V gene TRBV5-8 combines with J gene TRBJ1-2; D perhaps matches TRBD1 (6 bases). The length of the CDR3 is 14 residues. V lost 1 base, J lost 8 bases, and 15 bases lay in between. Germline V gene lookup returns CDR1 SGHTS and CDR2 YDEGEE. This chain's CDR3 is CASSLYQGMVGYTF. The CDR3 bases are TGTGCCAGCAGCTTGTATCAGGGGATGGTCGGCTACACCTTC.

This chain links TRBV14 with TRBJ2-5; D gene uncertain. Germline CDR1 SGHDN, CDR2 FVKESK. The CDR3 consists of 16 residues. V lost 4 bases to trimming and J lost 5 bases, with 20 bases between them. This chain's CDR3 is CASSLLVVGGVETQYF. In DNA, the CDR3 is TGTGCCAGCAGCCTGCTAGTGGTTGGTGGAGTGGAGACCCAGTACTTC. The full variable domain, its missing parts supplied by reference TRBV14 and TRBJ2-5, is EAGVTQFPSHSVIEKGQTVTLRCDPISGHDNLYWYRRVMGKEIKFLLHFVKESKQDESGMPNNRFLAERTGGTYSTLKVQPAELEDSGVYFCASSLLVVGGVETQYFGPGTRLLVL.

This clone was seen more than once but under ten times. V and J are TRBV10-2 and TRBJ1-3; no clear D. Germline CDR1 and CDR2: WSHSY and SAAADI. V lost 4 bases and J 0 bases, leaving 10 bases between the germline ends. CDR3 length: 15 amino acids. CDR3 amino acids: CASSGGGRSGNTIYF. CDR3 nucleotide sequence: TGCGCCAGCAGTGGTGGAGGCCGCTCTGGAAACACCATATATTTT.

The genes are TRBV2 and TRBJ2-1, with D perhaps matching TRBD1 or TRBD2 (6 bases each). This CDR3 spans 19 amino acids. Trimming took 7 bases from V and 7 from J, leaving 32 bases between them. In germline, CDR1 is SNHLY, CDR2 FYNNEI. CDR3 bases: TGTGCCAGCACCCTAAGGGCGGGGCAGGGGCCCATTCGGGGGAATGAGCAGTTCTTC. Translation gives CASTLRAGQGPIRGNEQFF. Full variable domain (outside the CDR3, taken from reference TRBV2 and TRBJ2-1): EPEVTQTPSHQVTQMGQEVILRCVPISNHLYFYWYRQILGQKVEFLVSFYNNEISEKSEIFDDQFSVERPDGSNFTLKIRSTKLEDSAMYFCASTLRAGQGPIRGNEQFFGPGTRLTVL.